These 15 T cell receptor beta chains came from one sample sequenced in a study of T cell clonotyping in hematopoietic cell transplantation. The method was immunoSEQ multiplex PCR; TCRdb's version includes in-frame clones alone and lacks a portion of them. The profile shows around 15,000 clones, under 90% of them singletons. Sequenced material: PBMCs, taken 100 days after allogeneic stem cell transplant. Receptors were obtained from a male patient between 60 and 69 years old who had an allogeneic stem cell transplant from a related donor, so the T cells may come from the graft donor. Some clones in this sample may be carry-over from other donors' samples.

This chain links TRBV7-3 with TRBJ2-2, with TRBD1 matching 8 bases. From germline, CDR1 is SGHTA and CDR2 FQGTGA. Unmatched junction bases numbered 2, after V lost 5 bases and J lost 0 bases. The length of the CDR3 is 15 residues. CDR3 nucleotides: TGTGCCAGCAGCCGGACAGGGCCGAACACCGGGGAGCTGTTTTTT. Translation: CASSRTGPNTGELFF.

The chain links TRBV7-2 to TRBJ1-3; a possible D gene is TRBD1 (6 bases). Germline CDR1 reads SGHTA; CDR2 reads FQGNSA. With 5 bases removed from V and 0 bases from J, the gap between germline ends came to 11 bases. The CDR3 runs to 15 residues. The CDR3 is CASSTAGASGNTIYF. CDR3 nucleotide sequence: TGTGCCAGCAGCACCGCAGGGGCCTCTGGAAACACCATATATTTT.

V usage is TRBV5-1 and J usage is TRBJ2-7, with TRBD2 as a possible D gene (6 bases). The germline V and J ends were trimmed by 1 base and 5 bases, with 13 bases remaining between them. CDR3 length: 14 residues. The germline CDR1 and CDR2 sequences are SGHRS and YFSETQ. CDR3 in DNA: TGCGCCAGCAGCTTGCGGGGGTCAGGTAACGAGCAGTACTTC. Translation: CASSLRGSGNEQYF. Supplemented by reference TRBV5-1 and TRBJ2-7, the full variable domain reads KAGVTQTPRYLIKTRGQQVTLSCSPISGHRSVSWYQQTPGQGLQFLFEYFSETQRNKGNFPGRFSGRQFSNSRSEMNVSTLELGDSALYLCASSLRGSGNEQYFGPGTRLTVT.

The chain joins TRBV19 to TRBJ2-5; D is possibly TRBD2 (6 bases). This CDR3 spans 15 amino acids. The V and J ends lost 5 bases and 5 bases respectively, with 18 bases between them. Germline CDR1 and CDR2: LNHDA and SQIVND (reference sequence). The DNA of the CDR3 is TGTGCCAGTAGTCTCCCTCCGGGGAGGTTGGAGACCCAGTACTTC. Protein product: CASSLPPGRLETQYF.

Only one count was recorded for this clone. V and J are TRBV4-3 and TRBJ2-7; D ambiguous. The CDR3 consists of 13 residues. Trimming removed 4 bases from V and 2 bases from J, with 9 bases in between. The germline gives CDR1 LGHNA, CDR2 YSLEER. Here the CDR3 DNA reads TGCGCCAGCAGCCCAGCAACAGCCTACGAGCAGTACTTC. Translation: CASSPATAYEQYF.

The chain couples TRBV9 to TRBJ1-3; 11 nucleotides line up with TRBD1. Per the germline V gene, CDR1 is SGDLS and CDR2 is YYNGEE. With V trimmed by 4 bases and J by 0 bases, 3 bases remained unmatched. This CDR3 has 16 amino acids. CDR3 sequence reads: CASSPGTGGSGNTIYF. CDR3 nucleotides: TGTGCCAGCAGCCCAGGGACAGGGGGCTCTGGAAACACCATATATTTT.

The gene calls are TRBV7-6 and TRBJ2-2, with D uncertain. Deletions cut 3 bases from V and 3 bases from J, with 14 bases between. CDR1 is SGHVS and CDR2 is FNYEAQ in the germline V gene. The CDR3 covers 16 residues. The chain's CDR3 is CASSLDVVPHTGELFF. Here the CDR3 DNA reads TGTGCCAGCAGCTTGGACGTTGTCCCACACACCGGGGAGCTGTTTTTT.

This clone appeared a few times. V and J are TRBV7-9 and TRBJ2-1; the match to TRBD2 covers 10 bases. Germline V gene lookup returns CDR1 SEHNR and CDR2 FQNEAQ (reference sequence). The CDR3 runs to 13 residues. The CDR3 DNA follows: TGTGCTGGAGCGGGAGGGCCGGACAATGAGCAGTTCTTC. This sequence encodes CAGAGGPDNEQFF. The full variable domain, in which reference TRBV7-9 and TRBJ2-1 provide the parts outside the CDR3, is DTGVSQNPRHKITKRGQNVTFRCDPISEHNRLYWYRQTLGQGPEFLTYFQNEAQLEKSRLLSDRFSAERPKGSFSTLEIQRTEQGDSAMYLCAGAGGPDNEQFFGPGTRLTVL.

V gene TRBV30 combines with J gene TRBJ2-4; 14 positions agree with TRBD2. The CDR3 is made up of 15 amino acids. The J segment lost 10 bases and the V segment lost 5 bases, leaving 10 bases of the junction unmatched. Germline V gene data show CDR1 as GTSNPN and CDR2 as SVGIG (reference sequence). The CDR3 DNA reads as TGTGCCTGGGGACGAAAAGGACTAGCGGGGGGTATTCAGTACTTC. This translates into CAWGRKGLAGGIQYF.

DNA for the CDR3: TGTGCCAGCAGCGAGGGGGCTGACACTGAAGCTTTCTTT. Protein product: CASSEGADTEAFF. The chain is built from TRBV5-6 and TRBJ1-1; the match to TRBD1 covers 7 bases. This CDR3 is built from 13 residues. The V and J ends lost 4 bases and 3 bases, in that order; junction bases with no gene match: 3. Germline CDR1 and CDR2: SGHDT and YYEEEE.

The chain couples TRBV5-1 to TRBJ2-7, with D perhaps matching TRBD1 or TRBD2 (5 bases each). The CDR3 spans 14 residues. Germline lookup yields CDR1 SGHRS and CDR2 YFSETQ. V was pared by 2 bases and J by 3 bases, with 12 bases between. CDR3 residues: CASSLLGPVYEQYF. The CDR3 coding sequence is TGCGCCAGCAGCTTATTGGGACCGGTCTACGAGCAGTACTTC.

The chain uses TRBV27 and TRBJ1-2; TRBD1 matches at 7 bases. Per the germline V gene, CDR1 is MNHEY and CDR2 is SMNVEV (reference sequence). The CDR3 totals 13 residues. After removal of 9 bases from V and 2 bases from J, the junction contained 6 bases not matched to a gene. The CDR3 DNA reads as TGTGCCAGTCGGGACAGCGCCAACTATGGCTACACCTTC. Protein: CASRDSANYGYTF.

This rearrangement joins TRBV7-6 to TRBJ2-7; D is uncertain. The CDR3 totals 13 residues. The germline V gene encodes CDR1 SGHVS and CDR2 FNYEAQ. V lost 4 bases and J 3 bases, leaving 10 bases between the germline ends. The CDR3 loop is CASSYRALYEQYF. DNA for the CDR3: TGTGCCAGCAGCTACCGTGCCCTCTACGAGCAGTACTTC.

This clone was detected a few times. J is TRBJ2-7 and V is TRBV19; maybe TRBD2 (7 bases). The V gene's germline CDR1 is LNHDA and CDR2 SQIVND (reference sequence). Trimming took off 4 bases at V and 2 bases at J, with 15 bases between the two ends. This CDR3 spans 15 amino acids. The CDR3 region has the DNA TGTGCCAGTAGTAAGGCCGGGGGGCGGACCTACGAGCAGTACTTC. This sequence encodes CASSKAGGRTYEQYF. Full variable domain (rest looked up from reference TRBV19 and TRBJ2-7): DGGITQSPKYLFRKEGQNVTLSCEQNLNHDAMYWYRQDPGQGLRLIYYSQIVNDFQKGDIAEGYSVSREKKESFPLTVTSAQKNPTAFYLCASSKAGGRTYEQYFGPGTRLTVT.

This clone was detected only a few times. The chain employs TRBV5-1 and TRBJ1-1; D ambiguous. Trimming took off 5 bases at V and 5 bases at J, with 7 bases between the two ends. The V gene's germline CDR1 is SGHRS and CDR2 YFSETQ. The CDR3 sequence is 11 residues long. DNA for the CDR3: TGCGCCAGCAGGGGTTATACTGAAGCTTTCTTT. Its protein product is CASRGYTEAFF.